These 20 T cell receptor beta chains were all obtained from the same sample, sequenced in a study of identical twins. TCRdb redid the calling of the 5' RACE reads with MiXCR, one entry per CDR3 protein. This sample yields fewer than 550,000 distinct CDR3 sequences, of which 13% to 15% are seen a single time; 0.95% to 1% belongs to the top ten. These data were also filed under a second study, of yellow fever vaccine responses in identical twins.

Sequenced sample: CD4+ T cells sorted from blood. The receptors come from a woman younger than 30 in good health.

This clonotype showed up just a few times. The V call is TRBV3-1, the J call TRBJ2-7; D gene unclear. The CDR3 contains 14 residues. The germline gives CDR1 LGHDT, CDR2 YNNKEL (reference sequence). Trimming took 0 bases from V and 3 from J, leaving 9 bases between them. CDR3 sequence (DNA): TGTGCCAGCAGCCAAGATGAGGCAGGCTACGAGCAGTACTTC. It codes for CASSQDEAGYEQYF.

The chain has TRBV18 and TRBJ1-6; no clear D. V lost 0 bases and J lost 10, with 13 bases in between. CDR1 is KGHSH, CDR2 LQKENI, per germline. The CDR3 has 15 residues. DNA for the CDR3: TGTGCCAGCTCACCACCGAACCAGGATGGATCACCCCTCCACTTT. It encodes CASSPPNQDGSPLHF.

In its sample, this clonotype was seen many times. This chain connects TRBV19 to TRBJ2-3, with 7 bases matching TRBD2. CDR1 is LNHDA, CDR2 SQIVND, per germline (reference sequence). This CDR3 is built from 15 residues. V shed 5 bases and J 0 bases; nucleotides not matched to a gene: 5. The CDR3 here is CASSSSGTSTDTQYF. The CDR3 region has the DNA TGTGCCAGTAGTTCTAGCGGTACTAGCACAGATACGCAGTATTTT.

This clonotype was observed at least ten times. The rearrangement joins TRBV7-9 to TRBJ2-7; TRBD2 agrees at 16 bases. The CDR3 loop spans 15 amino acids. V gave up 5 bases and J gave up 9 bases; unmatched junction bases: 7. Germline V CDR1 and CDR2: SEHNR, FQNEAQ (reference sequence). This CDR3 is CASSPGLAGGGVQYF. The CDR3 DNA reads TGTGCCAGCAGCCCGGGACTAGCGGGAGGGGGAGTGCAGTACTTC.

This clonotype was found many times. The chain combines TRBV12-3 or TRBV12-4 with TRBJ1-5; 7 bases agree with TRBD1. The V gene end was trimmed by 5 bases and the J gene end by 7 bases; junction bases not matched to a gene: 14. The CDR3 totals 16 residues. As DNA, the CDR3 is TGTGCCAGCAGTCATTATTCTAGACAGGGAGGACAGCCCCAGCATTTT. Amino acid sequence: CASSHYSRQGGQPQHF.

This clonotype was counted at least ten times. This chain uses TRBV27 with TRBJ1-3; D remains unclear. Trimming shortened V by 4 bases and J by 4 bases, and 5 bases separated the two germline ends. Germline CDR1 is MNHEY and CDR2 is SMNVEV (reference sequence). This CDR3 is built from 12 residues. The CDR3 region has the DNA TGTGCCAGCAGTTCCCGCGGAAACACCATATATTTT. This gives the protein CASSSRGNTIYF.

Ten or more counts support this clonotype. The chain recombines TRBV29-1 with TRBJ2-7, with 10 nucleotides matching TRBD2. With 6 bases clipped from V and 6 bases from J, the junction kept 11 bases outside the gene matches. This CDR3 contains 14 residues. From germline, CDR1 is SQVTM and CDR2 ANQGSEA. CDR3 region: CSVQIAGGKSEQYF. CDR3 coding DNA: TGCAGCGTACAAATAGCGGGGGGAAAGAGCGAGCAGTACTTC.

This clonotype appeared many times. The chain joins TRBV29-1 to TRBJ2-4; no reliable D call. The germline V gene encodes CDR1 SQVTM and CDR2 ANQGSEA. Trimming removed 2 bases from V and 0 bases from J, with 5 bases in between. This CDR3 has 13 residues. CDR3 DNA: TGCAGCGTTGAACCACTAGCCAAAAACATTCAGTACTTC. Its translation is CSVEPLAKNIQYF.

This sequence joins TRBV7-9 and TRBJ2-1; 8 bases match TRBD2. The CDR3 spans 14 residues. V shed 5 bases, J shed 7 bases, and the junction held 7 bases outside the gene matches. Germline values: CDR1 SEHNR, CDR2 FQNEAQ (reference sequence). Here the CDR3 reads CASSPDGLANEQFF. Written as DNA, the CDR3 is TGTGCCAGCAGCCCAGATGGACTAGCAAATGAGCAGTTCTTC. Based on the CDR3 plus reference TRBV7-9 and TRBJ2-1, the full variable domain is DTGVSQNPRHKITKRGQNVTFRCDPISEHNRLYWYRQTLGQGPEFLTYFQNEAQLEKSRLLSDRFSAERPKGSFSTLEIQRTEQGDSAMYLCASSPDGLANEQFFGPGTRLTVL.

The rearrangement links TRBV7-2 to TRBJ2-3, with TRBD1 as a possible D gene (6 bases). V lost 1 base, J lost 2 bases, and 16 bases lay in between. From germline, CDR1 is SGHTA and CDR2 FQGNSA. This CDR3 contains 17 residues. The CDR3 is CASSLGRTAPNTDTQYF. For the CDR3, the DNA is TGTGCCAGCAGCTTAGGACGGACAGCTCCTAACACAGATACGCAGTATTTT.

In this sample, this clonotype turned up a few times. V is TRBV24-1 and J is TRBJ2-1; D is unclear. Germline values: CDR1 KGHDR, CDR2 SFDVKD. The CDR3 spans 13 residues. The ends were cut back, 4 bases at V and 8 bases at J, with 11 bases in the middle. For the CDR3, the DNA is TGTGCCACCAGTGACCCGAGATTGGATGAGCAGTTCTTC. Encoded protein: CATSDPRLDEQFF.

The chain recombines TRBV29-1 with TRBJ2-3; weak D call: TRBD1 (5 bases). The germline V and J ends were trimmed by 5 bases and 3 bases, with 15 bases remaining between them. This CDR3 comprises 14 residues. Per germline, CDR1 SQVTM and CDR2 ANQGSEA. CDR3 nucleotide sequence: TGCAGCGTTACAACGACAGCCATTACAGATACGCAGTATTTT. Its translation is CSVTTTAITDTQYF.

There are many counts of this clonotype. This sequence joins TRBV4-1 and TRBJ2-1, with 7 bases lining up with TRBD1. The germline CDR1 and CDR2 sequences are MGHRA and YSYEKL. The CDR3 covers 14 residues. The V and J ends lost 5 bases and 2 bases, in that order; junction bases with no gene match: 3. The CDR3 loop reads CASSSGQTYNEQFF. DNA of the CDR3: TGCGCCAGCAGCTCGGGACAGACCTACAATGAGCAGTTCTTC.

This clonotype was seen more than once but under ten times. The chain couples TRBV7-9 to TRBJ2-3; the match to TRBD2 covers 9 bases. With V trimmed by 5 bases and J by 0 bases, 6 bases remained unmatched. This CDR3 comprises 16 residues. CDR1 and CDR2 (germline): SEHNR, FQNEAQ (reference sequence). DNA for the CDR3: TGTGCCAGCAGCCTCCGACTAGCGGAGAGCACAGATACGCAGTATTTT. It specifies CASSLRLAESTDTQYF.

This chain uses TRBV12-3 or TRBV12-4 with TRBJ1-2, with a tentative D call TRBD1 (5 bases). V lost 6 bases and J 2 bases, leaving 10 bases between the germline ends. The CDR3 extends over 13 amino acids. CDR3 in amino acids: CASRLDKNYGYTF. The CDR3 DNA reads as TGTGCCAGCAGACTGGACAAAAACTATGGCTACACCTTC.

The sample holds one count of this clonotype. The chain employs TRBV28 and TRBJ2-7; no clear D gene. CDR3 length: 13 residues. Trimming removed 6 bases from V and 2 bases from J, with 11 bases in between. CDR1 and CDR2 from the germline V gene are MDHEN and SYDVKM. In DNA, the CDR3 is TGTGCCAGCAGGCTTGAAGGTGCCTACGAGCAGTACTTC. It translates to CASRLEGAYEQYF.

The genes are TRBV28 and TRBJ2-7; D may be TRBD2 (6 bases). V dropped 5 bases and J dropped 6 bases, with 11 bases sitting between them. Germline-derived CDR1 and CDR2 are MDHEN and SYDVKM. The CDR3 spans 12 residues. DNA for the CDR3: TGTGCCAGCAGTCCCCAGCGGGTCGAGCAGTACTTC. Its translation is CASSPQRVEQYF.

The table lists this clonotype with a few counts. This chain uses TRBV2 with TRBJ2-1; TRBD2 aligns across 9 bases. V was clipped by 6 bases and J by 2 bases; unmatched bases: 5. This CDR3 contains 15 residues. The germline V gene encodes CDR1 SNHLY and CDR2 FYNNEI. The CDR3 spells CASRRLADTYNEQFF. The CDR3 nucleotides are TGTGCCAGCAGAAGACTAGCGGATACCTACAATGAGCAGTTCTTC.

This clonotype occurred a few times. The chain uses TRBV20-1 and TRBJ1-2, with TRBD1 identical over 9 bases. The length of the CDR3 is 14 residues. The germline V gene has CDR1 DFQATT and CDR2 SNEGSKA (reference sequence). J gave up 4 bases and V 2 bases, and 5 bases lay outside the gene matches. CDR3 DNA sequence: TGCAGTGCTAGAAGGACAGGGGATTCCTATGGCTACACCTTC. It specifies CSARRTGDSYGYTF.

This clonotype was picked up a small number of times. The rearrangement links TRBV12-3 or TRBV12-4 to TRBJ1-3; 8 positions match TRBD1. This CDR3 comprises 16 residues. V lost 5 bases, J lost 2 bases, and 8 bases stayed unmatched. The CDR3 DNA follows: TGTGCCAGCAGTCTAGGACAGGGAGTTGCTGGAAACACCATATATTTT. It is translated as CASSLGQGVAGNTIYF.